Below, 19 T cell receptor beta chains from the same sample are listed, as sequenced in a study of neoadjuvant anti-PD-1 for oral cavity cancer. Profiled with immunoSEQ multiplex PCR; TCRdb holds only in-frame clones, not every one. The sample includes approximately 20,000 clones, approximately 70% of them seen just once. This sample comprised PBMCs, obtained before nivolumab (anti-PD-1) treatment. These TCRs come from a person aged 35 to 85 with oral cavity squamous cell carcinoma.

The chain combines TRBV5-1 with TRBJ1-1; D may be TRBD1 (5 bases). From germline, CDR1 is SGHRS and CDR2 YFSETQ. This CDR3 is 14 amino acids long. V gave up 1 base and J gave up 0 bases, with 7 bases separating them. The CDR3 is CASSLQGVNTEAFF. DNA of the CDR3: TGCGCCAGCAGCTTGCAAGGGGTGAACACTGAAGCTTTCTTT.

This rearrangement joins TRBV5-1 to TRBJ2-1; 8 nucleotides agree with TRBD2. The CDR3 has 15 residues. The junction had 12 bases not matched to a gene; V was cut back by 4 bases and J by 9 bases. Germline lookup yields CDR1 SGHRS and CDR2 YFSETQ. CDR3 loop: CASSIGTRTRPEQFF. The CDR3 DNA is TGCGCCAGCAGCATCGGGACTAGGACCCGTCCTGAGCAGTTCTTC.

This clone has just a few counts. The J gene is TRBJ1-1, the V gene TRBV5-1; maybe TRBD1 (6 bases). The CDR3 sequence is 15 residues long. Germline V gene sequence: CDR1 SGHRS, CDR2 YFSETQ. Between the trimmed V and J ends, which lost 2 bases and 2 bases, there was a span of 13 bases. CDR3 nucleotides: TGCGCCAGCAGCTTTTCAGGGGATCTAAACACTGAAGCTTTCTTT. The encoded protein is CASSFSGDLNTEAFF.

The rearrangement links TRBV4-1 to TRBJ2-5, with 12 bases identical to TRBD2. Trimming cost V 4 bases and J 4 bases; bases outside gene matches: 7. The CDR3 contains 16 residues. Germline V gene sequence: CDR1 MGHRA, CDR2 YSYEKL. The CDR3 DNA sequence: TGCGCCAGCAGCCGACTAGCGGGAGTGGGCGGAGAGACCCAGTACTTC. Translated: CASSRLAGVGGETQYF.

The V gene is TRBV7-2, the J gene TRBJ1-5, with D uncertain. The CDR3 is 16 residues long. The germline V gene has CDR1 SGHTA and CDR2 FQGNSA. V was pared by 2 bases and J by 0 bases, with 11 bases between. This CDR3 reads CASSLMSAYSNQPQHF. DNA of the CDR3: TGTGCCAGCAGCTTAATGTCAGCCTATAGCAATCAGCCCCAGCATTTT.

The chain joins TRBV4-2 to TRBJ1-5; D is perhaps TRBD1 (5 bases). Trimming took 3 bases from V and 1 from J, leaving 19 bases between them. The CDR3 totals 18 residues. Per the germline V gene, CDR1 is LGHNA and CDR2 is YNFKEQ. CDR3 sequence (DNA): TGTGCCAGCAGCCAGTTGGGGAACGGGGGTGGGAGCAATCAGCCCCAGCATTTT. Translated, it gives CASSQLGNGGGSNQPQHF.

The chain has TRBV21-1 and TRBJ2-7; the table's TRBD2 call for D was not verified on the DNA. TRBV21-1 is assigned pseudogene status. The CDR3 loop spans 18 amino acids. The CDR3 is CASSQALAGRPNSYEQYF. CDR3 nucleotide sequence: TGTGCCAGCAGCCAGGCACTAGCGGGGCGTCCTAATTCCTACGAGCAGTACTTC.

The chain links TRBV7-9 to TRBJ1-1, with D tentatively TRBD1 (6 bases). Germline CDR1 is SEHNR and CDR2 is FQNEAQ (reference sequence). The V end lost 7 bases, the J end lost 6 bases, and 18 bases lay between the germline ends. The CDR3 extends over 14 amino acids. This CDR3 reads CASTADRGVSEAFF. The CDR3 DNA follows: TGTGCCAGCACCGCGGACAGAGGCGTTTCTGAAGCTTTCTTT.

This clone came up once. V gene TRBV5-4 combines with J gene TRBJ2-1, with 8 bases lining up with TRBD2. V lost 2 bases, J lost 7 bases, and 8 bases stayed unmatched. Germline CDR1 SGHNT, CDR2 YYREEE (reference sequence). This CDR3 has 15 residues. The CDR3 DNA reads TGTGCCAGCAGCTTCGGGACTAGTTGGAGTAATGAGCAGTTCTTC. This encodes CASSFGTSWSNEQFF.

The rearrangement uses TRBV5-1 and TRBJ2-1, with 9 positions matching TRBD1. V shed 4 bases, J shed 5 bases, and the junction held 7 bases outside the gene matches. The CDR3 has 15 residues. Germline CDR1 reads SGHRS; CDR2 reads YFSETQ. The CDR3 protein is CASSRQGGIDNEQFF. CDR3 nucleotide sequence: TGCGCCAGCAGCCGACAGGGGGGAATTGACAATGAGCAGTTCTTC.

The CDR3 loop reads CASSLGGTGSYNEQFF. The CDR3, as DNA: TGTGCCAGCAGCTTAGGAGGGACAGGCTCCTACAATGAGCAGTTCTTC. The V and J genes are TRBV11-3 and TRBJ2-1; 8 bases are a match to TRBD1. CDR3 length: 16 amino acids. Trimming at V came to 1 base and at J to 0 bases, leaving 2 bases not matched to a gene. From germline, CDR1 is SGHNT and CDR2 YENEEA.

This clone was counted between two and nine times. The J gene is TRBJ1-2, the V gene TRBV7-9; no clear D. V was clipped by 1 base and J by 4 bases, with 10 bases between them. This CDR3 is built from 14 residues. Germline V gene data show CDR1 as SEHNR and CDR2 as FQNEAQ (reference sequence). The CDR3 sequence: CASSLEGSSYGYTF. The CDR3 DNA reads TGTGCCAGCAGCTTAGAGGGCAGCAGCTATGGCTACACCTTC.

This chain uses TRBV9 with TRBJ1-1, with D possibly TRBD1 on 6 matching bases. Germline CDR1 reads SGDLS; CDR2 reads YYNGEE. The CDR3 is 12 amino acids. V lost 0 bases and J lost 10, with 10 bases in between. As DNA, the CDR3 is TGTGCCAGCAGCGTAGAGGGGGGCGCAGCTTTCTTT. This codes for CASSVEGGAAFF. The full variable domain, completed using reference TRBV9 and TRBJ1-1, is DSGVTQTPKHLITATGQRVTLRCSPRSGDLSVYWYQQSLDQGLQFLIQYYNGEERAKGNILERFSAQQFPDLHSELNLSSLELGDSALYFCASSVEGGAAFFGQGTRLTVV.

This chain uses TRBV5-1 with TRBJ2-7, with a possible D match to TRBD1 (5 bases). The V gene lost 2 bases and the J gene lost 3 bases, with 12 bases spanning the gap. The CDR3 contains 14 residues. CDR1 is SGHRS and CDR2 is YFSETQ in the germline V gene. The CDR3 reads CASSFGQGGYEQYF. In DNA form, the CDR3 reads TGCGCCAGCAGCTTCGGGCAGGGCGGCTACGAGCAGTACTTC.

The chain has TRBV5-1 and TRBJ2-1, with TRBD2 matching 7 bases. After removal of 0 bases from V and 0 bases from J, the junction contained 0 bases not matched to a gene. Germline V CDR1 and CDR2: SGHRS, YFSETQ. The CDR3 runs 15 residues. CDR3 region: CASSLGEGSYNEQFF. The CDR3 bases are TGCGCCAGCAGCTTGGGGGAGGGCTCCTACAATGAGCAGTTCTTC.

The chain employs TRBV7-9 and TRBJ2-6; perhaps TRBD1 as D (7 bases). The CDR3 runs to 18 residues. The germline gives CDR1 SEHNR, CDR2 FQNEAQ (reference sequence). V lost 5 bases to trimming and J lost 0 bases, with 17 bases between them. CDR3 region: CASSGGGQDRSGANVLTF. CDR3 nucleotides: TGTGCCAGCAGCGGGGGAGGACAGGACCGCTCTGGGGCCAACGTCCTGACTTTC.

The chain couples TRBV6-6 to TRBJ2-5, with 9 bases identical to TRBD1. J was trimmed by 5 bases and V by 5 bases; bases with no gene match: 6. CDR3 length: 14 residues. The germline V gene has CDR1 MNHNY and CDR2 SVGAGI (reference sequence). The CDR3 spells CASSQQGARETQYF. The CDR3 DNA sequence: TGTGCCAGCAGTCAACAGGGGGCCAGGGAGACCCAGTACTTC.

The rearrangement uses TRBV7-9 and TRBJ2-7; TRBD1 matches 9 bases. The CDR3 totals 15 residues. The V gene end was trimmed by 5 bases and the J gene end by 4 bases; junction bases not matched to a gene: 9. Germline lookup yields CDR1 SEHNR and CDR2 FQNEAQ (reference sequence). The CDR3 DNA reads TGTGCCAGCAGCCAGGCCGGGACAGGGTGGTACGAGCAGTACTTC. The encoded protein is CASSQAGTGWYEQYF.

The chain links TRBV29-1 to TRBJ2-7; D remains ambiguous. V was cut by 4 bases and J by 7 bases, with 20 bases left in between. The CDR3 covers 14 residues. Germline lookup yields CDR1 SQVTM and CDR2 ANQGSEA. The CDR3 DNA follows: TGCAGCGTTGGAGGTGAAGGACCACTACGAGAGCAGTACTTC. Translation: CSVGGEGPLREQYF.